Listed below are T cell receptor beta chains from one sample, sequenced in a study of STAT5B mutations in CD4+ large granular lymphocyte leukemia. This table comes from immunoSEQ multiplex PCR, and its TCRdb copy is limited to in-frame clones, with some not included. Here the sample spans about 35,000 clones, about 65% being singletons. The sequenced material came from CD4+ T cells from blood buffy coats. Receptor source: a human donor in good health. The CDR3 runs from the conserved cysteine through the conserved F or W. A D gene is named only where the DNA matches it firmly. A row's size may be missing; if present it is once, few, many or a size class.

j_gene: TRBJ1-4
v_gene: TRBV4-3
d_gene: NA
abundance: NA
CDR3nt: TGCGCCAGCAGCCAAGATCGGGCAGGGACAACTAATGAAAAACTGTTTTTT
CDR3aa: CASSQDRAGTTNEKLFF

j_gene: TRBJ1-1
v_gene: TRBV7-9
d_gene: NA
abundance: few
CDR3nt: TGTGCCAGCAGCTTAACTGGGGTCAACACTGAAGCTTTCTTT
CDR3aa: CASSLTGVNTEAFF

j_gene: TRBJ2-2
v_gene: TRBV6-4
d_gene: NA
abundance: few
CDR3nt: TGTGCCAGCAGGGACAGTAACACCGGGGAGCTGTTTTTT
CDR3aa: CASRDSNTGELFF

j_gene: TRBJ1-4
v_gene: TRBV19
d_gene: NA
abundance: NA
CDR3nt: TGTGCCAGCAGGGGTAGGATGACAACTAATGAAAAACTGTTTTTT
CDR3aa: CASRGRMTTNEKLFF

j_gene: TRBJ2-5
v_gene: TRBV4-1
d_gene: NA
abundance: NA
CDR3nt: TGCGCCAGCAGCCAGAGGGGGGGACTGAGAGAGACCCAGTACTTC
CDR3aa: CASSQRGGLRETQYF

j_gene: TRBJ1-1
v_gene: TRBV7-3
d_gene: NA
abundance: NA
CDR3nt: TGTGCCAGCAGCTCCACGACAGGGAACACTGAAGCTTTCTTT
CDR3aa: CASSSTTGNTEAFF

j_gene: TRBJ2-3
v_gene: TRBV11-3
d_gene: TRBD2
abundance: NA
CDR3nt: TGTGCCAGCAGCTCAATTAGCGGGGGGGCCACAGATACGCAGTATTTT
CDR3aa: CASSSISGGATDTQYF

j_gene: TRBJ2-5
v_gene: TRBV27
d_gene: NA
abundance: NA
CDR3nt: TGTGCCCATAAATCTGAACTGGACAGCTCATTCCAAGAGACCCAGTACTTC
CDR3aa: CAHKSELDSSFQETQYF

j_gene: TRBJ2-7
v_gene: TRBV7-2
d_gene: NA
abundance: few
CDR3nt: TGTGCCAGCAGCTTAGATGGGAGTGCGGAGTACTTC
CDR3aa: CASSLDGSAEYF

j_gene: TRBJ1-6
v_gene: TRBV5-1
d_gene: TRBD1
abundance: few
CDR3nt: TGCGCCAGCAGCTTGGCCGGACAGGGAGTCTATAATTCACCCCTCCACTTT
CDR3aa: CASSLAGQGVYNSPLHF

j_gene: TRBJ2-7
v_gene: TRBV7-2
d_gene: TRBD1
abundance: NA
CDR3nt: TGTGCCAGCAGCTTGGGGGACAGACGATACGAGCAGTACTTC
CDR3aa: CASSLGDRRYEQYF

j_gene: TRBJ1-6
v_gene: TRBV6-4
d_gene: NA
abundance: NA
CDR3nt: TGTGCCAGCAGTGACTCGAATTCACCCCTCCACTTT
CDR3aa: CASSDSNSPLHF

j_gene: TRBJ1-2
v_gene: TRBV7-9
d_gene: TRBD1
abundance: NA
CDR3nt: TGTGCCAGCAGCCCAGGGGGGACCGGGAGCTATGGCTACACCTTC
CDR3aa: CASSPGGTGSYGYTF

j_gene: TRBJ1-6
v_gene: TRBV19
d_gene: TRBD1
abundance: NA
CDR3nt: TGTGCCAGTTCAGGCCCACAGGGGTCTTCACCCCTCCACTTT
CDR3aa: CASSGPQGSSPLHF

j_gene: TRBJ2-5
v_gene: TRBV5-1
d_gene: TRBD1
abundance: NA
CDR3nt: TGCGCCAGCAGCCCCGGGACAGGAACGGAGACCCAGTACTTC
CDR3aa: CASSPGTGTETQYF

j_gene: TRBJ1-4
v_gene: TRBV5-6
d_gene: TRBD1
abundance: few
CDR3nt: TGTGCCAGCAGCCGCGTACAGGGGAGAGGTAATGAAAAACTGTTTTTT
CDR3aa: CASSRVQGRGNEKLFF

j_gene: TRBJ2-3
v_gene: TRBV5-6
d_gene: NA
abundance: once
CDR3nt: TGTGCCAGCAGCTTGGACTACACAGATACGCAGTATTTT
CDR3aa: CASSLDYTDTQYF

j_gene: TRBJ2-5
v_gene: TRBV5-1
d_gene: NA
abundance: NA
CDR3nt: TGCGCCAGCAGTGGGGGCTGGGGGACCCAGTACTTC
CDR3aa: CASSGGWGTQYF

j_gene: TRBJ1-1
v_gene: TRBV9
d_gene: NA
abundance: NA
CDR3nt: TGTGCCAGCAGCGGCAGGGCAGGGCGGACTGAAGCTTTCTTT
CDR3aa: CASSGRAGRTEAFF

j_gene: TRBJ1-6
v_gene: TRBV19
d_gene: NA
abundance: NA
CDR3nt: TGTGCCAGTAGTCCGTTAAAGGGTATGGATAATTCACCCCTCCACTTT
CDR3aa: CASSPLKGMDNSPLHF

j_gene: TRBJ2-7
v_gene: TRBV7-3
d_gene: TRBD1
abundance: few
CDR3nt: TGTGCCAGCAGCGTGGACAGGGCTCGTGAGCAGTACTTC
CDR3aa: CASSVDRAREQYF

j_gene: TRBJ1-1
v_gene: TRBV4-3
d_gene: TRBD1
abundance: NA
CDR3nt: TGCGCCAGCAGCCTCGCGACCGGACAGGGGGTAAACACTGAAGCTTTCTTT
CDR3aa: CASSLATGQGVNTEAFF

j_gene: TRBJ1-2
v_gene: TRBV2
d_gene: NA
abundance: NA
CDR3nt: TGTGCCAGCAGGACGGGGGATGGCTACACCTTC
CDR3aa: CASRTGDGYTF

j_gene: TRBJ1-6
v_gene: TRBV7-2
d_gene: NA
abundance: NA
CDR3nt: TGTGCCAGCAGCTTAGGAGGTCTAGGCTCACCCCTCCACTTT
CDR3aa: CASSLGGLGSPLHF

j_gene: TRBJ1-1
v_gene: TRBV27
d_gene: TRBD1
abundance: NA
CDR3nt: TGTGCCAGCAGTTTTCGACCCCCAGGGACAGGGGGCACTGAAGCTTTCTTT
CDR3aa: CASSFRPPGTGGTEAFF

j_gene: TRBJ1-1
v_gene: TRBV10-2
d_gene: NA
abundance: NA
CDR3nt: TGCGCCAGTGGACAGCTGAACACTGAAGCTTTCTTT
CDR3aa: CASGQLNTEAFF

j_gene: TRBJ2-3
v_gene: TRBV11-1
d_gene: TRBD2
abundance: NA
CDR3nt: TGTGCCAGCAGCCTTGTAGCGGGGGTCACAGATACGCAGTATTTT
CDR3aa: CASSLVAGVTDTQYF

j_gene: TRBJ2-5
v_gene: TRBV12-5
d_gene: NA
abundance: NA
CDR3nt: TGTGCTAGTGGTTTGTCACATGGTCAAGAGACCCAGTACTTC
CDR3aa: CASGLSHGQETQYF

j_gene: TRBJ2-7
v_gene: TRBV28
d_gene: TRBD2
abundance: NA
CDR3nt: TGTGCCAGCAGATCCAGCGGGGGGGGGTCCTACGAGCAGTACTTC
CDR3aa: CASRSSGGGSYEQYF

j_gene: TRBJ1-5
v_gene: TRBV19
d_gene: NA
abundance: NA
CDR3nt: TGTGCCAGTAGTATCCCCAGAGGTCGGCAGCCCCAGCATTTT
CDR3aa: CASSIPRGRQPQHF

j_gene: TRBJ2-3
v_gene: TRBV27
d_gene: TRBD2
abundance: NA
CDR3nt: TGTGCCAGCAGAGGGGAGGGAGGAGCAGATACGCAGTATTTT
CDR3aa: CASRGEGGADTQYF

j_gene: TRBJ1-6
v_gene: TRBV6-1
d_gene: NA
abundance: once
CDR3nt: TGTGCCAGCAGTGAAGCCCGGAGGCAGGTCTATAATTCACCCCTCCACTTT
CDR3aa: CASSEARRQVYNSPLHF

j_gene: TRBJ2-5
v_gene: TRBV7-6
d_gene: NA
abundance: few
CDR3nt: TGTGCCAGCAGCTTACGCGGCTCCTTCTGGGAGACCCAGTACTTC
CDR3aa: CASSLRGSFWETQYF

j_gene: TRBJ1-4
v_gene: TRBV4-2
d_gene: NA
abundance: NA
CDR3nt: TGTGCCAGCAGCCAAGATGGGGGCAGGGGCCTCCCTAATGAAAAACTGTTTTTT
CDR3aa: CASSQDGGRGLPNEKLFF

j_gene: TRBJ2-2
v_gene: TRBV5-1
d_gene: NA
abundance: NA
CDR3nt: TGCGCCAGCAGCTTGATGGGGGAGAGCACCGGGGAGCTGTTTTTT
CDR3aa: CASSLMGESTGELFF

j_gene: TRBJ2-3
v_gene: TRBV5-1
d_gene: NA
abundance: NA
CDR3nt: TGCGCCAGCAGCTTGGCGGGTTCTAGCACAGATACGCAGTATTTT
CDR3aa: CASSLAGSSTDTQYF

j_gene: TRBJ1-5
v_gene: TRBV19
d_gene: TRBD1
abundance: few
CDR3nt: TGTGCCAGTAGTATCTGGCAGGGGGCTAGGAATCAGCCCCAGCATTTT
CDR3aa: CASSIWQGARNQPQHF

j_gene: TRBJ1-1
v_gene: TRBV7-2
d_gene: TRBD1
abundance: few
CDR3nt: TGTGCCAGCAGCTTAGTGAGGACAGGGGAAGCTTTCTTT
CDR3aa: CASSLVRTGEAFF

j_gene: TRBJ2-5
v_gene: TRBV19
d_gene: NA
abundance: NA
CDR3nt: TGTGCCAGTAGTCCCCGGTCCCCGGTGGAGACCCAGTACTTC
CDR3aa: CASSPRSPVETQYF

j_gene: TRBJ2-5
v_gene: TRBV5-6
d_gene: NA
abundance: NA
CDR3nt: TGTGCCAGCAGGAGGGGGGGAGAGACCCAGTACTTC
CDR3aa: CASRRGGETQYF

j_gene: TRBJ2-1
v_gene: TRBV13
d_gene: TRBD1
abundance: NA
CDR3nt: TGTGCCAGCAGCCGGACAGGGAGAGATGAGCAGTTCTTC
CDR3aa: CASSRTGRDEQFF

j_gene: TRBJ2-5
v_gene: TRBV6-6
d_gene: TRBD1
abundance: NA
CDR3nt: TGTGCCAGCAGTTACCTAGGGGGCACGGGTGGGGGGACCCAGTACTTC
CDR3aa: CASSYLGGTGGGTQYF

j_gene: TRBJ1-2
v_gene: TRBV10-3
d_gene: NA
abundance: NA
CDR3nt: TGTGCCATCAGTGAGTCTGGACAGACTTACTATGGCTACACCTTC
CDR3aa: CAISESGQTYYGYTF

j_gene: TRBJ2-2
v_gene: TRBV18
d_gene: TRBD2
abundance: NA
CDR3nt: TGTGCCAGCTCACCACTAAGGACTAGCGGCACCACCGGGGAGCTGTTTTTT
CDR3aa: CASSPLRTSGTTGELFF

j_gene: TRBJ2-1
v_gene: TRBV27
d_gene: TRBD2
abundance: NA
CDR3nt: TGTGCCAGCAGTCCCCATTTAGCGGGGGATTACTACAATGAGCAGTTCTTC
CDR3aa: CASSPHLAGDYYNEQFF

j_gene: TRBJ2-2
v_gene: TRBV18
d_gene: TRBD1
abundance: NA
CDR3nt: TGTGCCAGCTCACCAACGAAGGACAGGGGTACCGGGGAGCTGTTTTTT
CDR3aa: CASSPTKDRGTGELFF